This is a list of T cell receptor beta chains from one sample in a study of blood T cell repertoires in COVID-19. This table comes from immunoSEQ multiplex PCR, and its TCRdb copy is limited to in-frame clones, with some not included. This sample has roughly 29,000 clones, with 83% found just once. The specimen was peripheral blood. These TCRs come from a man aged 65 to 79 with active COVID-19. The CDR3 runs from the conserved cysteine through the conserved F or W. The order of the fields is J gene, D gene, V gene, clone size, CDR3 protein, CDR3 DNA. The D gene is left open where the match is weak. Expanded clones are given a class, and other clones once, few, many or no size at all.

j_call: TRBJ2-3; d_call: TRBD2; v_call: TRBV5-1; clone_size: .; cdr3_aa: CASSLARASGGDTDTQYF; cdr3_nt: TGCGCCAGCAGCTTGGCCAGAGCTAGCGGGGGGGACACAGATACGCAGTATTTT
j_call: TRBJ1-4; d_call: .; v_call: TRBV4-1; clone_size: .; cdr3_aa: CASSHTRRGEKLFF; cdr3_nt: TGCGCCAGCAGCCATACTAGGAGGGGCGAAAAACTGTTTTTT
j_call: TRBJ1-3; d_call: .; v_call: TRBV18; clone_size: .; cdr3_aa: CASSPRVAGVDGNTIYF; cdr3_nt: TGTGCCAGCTCACCACGAGTGGCAGGGGTTGATGGAAACACCATATATTTT
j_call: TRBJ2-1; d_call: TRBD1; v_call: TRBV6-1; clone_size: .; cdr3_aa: CASSEPQGVWAYNEQFF; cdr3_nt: TGTGCCAGCAGTGAACCACAGGGGGTTTGGGCCTACAATGAGCAGTTCTTC
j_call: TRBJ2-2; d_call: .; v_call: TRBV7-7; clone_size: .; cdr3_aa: CASSLGQLTNTGELFF; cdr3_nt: TGTGCTAGCAGCCTCGGACAGTTGACGAACACCGGGGAGCTGTTTTTT
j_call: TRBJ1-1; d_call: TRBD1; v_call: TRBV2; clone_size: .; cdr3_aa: CASGRAPTGETEAFF; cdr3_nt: TGTGCCAGCGGCCGAGCACCTACAGGGGAGACTGAAGCTTTCTTT
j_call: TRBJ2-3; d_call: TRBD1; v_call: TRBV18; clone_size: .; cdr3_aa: CASSPGQGADTQYF; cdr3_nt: TGTGCCAGCTCACCGGGACAGGGGGCAGATACGCAGTATTTT
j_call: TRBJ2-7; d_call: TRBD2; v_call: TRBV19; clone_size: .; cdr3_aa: CASSILAGDYEQYF; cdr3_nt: TGTGCCAGTAGTATACTAGCGGGGGATTACGAGCAGTACTTC
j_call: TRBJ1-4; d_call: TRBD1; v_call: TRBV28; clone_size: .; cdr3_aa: CASSRIQGENEKLFF; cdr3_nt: TGTGCCAGCAGTCGGATACAGGGGGAGAATGAAAAACTGTTTTTT
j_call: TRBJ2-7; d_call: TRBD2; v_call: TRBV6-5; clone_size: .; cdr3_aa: CASSYGGGPPYEQYF; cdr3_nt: TGTGCCAGCAGTTACGGCGGGGGGCCACCCTACGAGCAGTACTTC
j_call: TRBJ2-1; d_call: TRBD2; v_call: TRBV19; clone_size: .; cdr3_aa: CASAGLASYNEQFF; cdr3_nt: TGTGCCAGCGCCGGACTAGCTAGCTACAATGAGCAGTTCTTC
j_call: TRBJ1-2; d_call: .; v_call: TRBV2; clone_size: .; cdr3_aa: CASSESSNYGYTF; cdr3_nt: TGTGCCAGCAGTGAGTCTTCTAACTATGGCTACACCTTC
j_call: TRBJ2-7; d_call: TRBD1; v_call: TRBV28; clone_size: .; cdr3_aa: CASSSLDRGEDEQYF; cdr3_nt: TGTGCCAGCAGTTCTCTGGACAGGGGAGAGGACGAGCAGTACTTC
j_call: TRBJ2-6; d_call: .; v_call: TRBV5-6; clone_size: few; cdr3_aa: CASSLRGSGANVLTF; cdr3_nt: TGTGCCAGCAGCTTGCGGGGGTCCGGGGCCAACGTCCTGACTTTC
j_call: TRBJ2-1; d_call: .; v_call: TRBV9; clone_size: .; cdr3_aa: CASSVESGSYNEQFF; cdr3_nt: TGTGCCAGCAGCGTAGAAAGCGGTTCCTACAATGAGCAGTTCTTC
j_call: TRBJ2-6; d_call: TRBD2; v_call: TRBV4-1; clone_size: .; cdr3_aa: CASSQGMASGALSGANVLTF; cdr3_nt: TGCGCCAGCAGCCAAGGTATGGCTAGCGGGGCGCTCTCTGGGGCCAACGTCCTGACTTTC
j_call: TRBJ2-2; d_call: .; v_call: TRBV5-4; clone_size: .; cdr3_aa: CASSPAVSRGTGELFF; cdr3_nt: TGTGCCAGCAGCCCGGCGGTTTCACGGGGCACCGGGGAGCTGTTTTTT
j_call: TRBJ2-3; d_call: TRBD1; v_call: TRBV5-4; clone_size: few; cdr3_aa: CASSLDRGITDTQYF; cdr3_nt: TGTGCCAGCAGCTTGGACAGGGGTATCACAGATACGCAGTATTTT
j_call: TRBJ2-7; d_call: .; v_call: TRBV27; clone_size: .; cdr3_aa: CASSSRDFSYEQYF; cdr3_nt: TGTGCCAGCAGTTCCCGGGACTTTTCCTACGAGCAGTACTTC
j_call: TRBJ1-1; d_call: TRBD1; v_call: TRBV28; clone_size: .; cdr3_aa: CASSLTGVLRGEAFF; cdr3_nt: TGTGCCAGCAGTTTAACAGGGGTCTTAAGGGGTGAAGCTTTCTTT
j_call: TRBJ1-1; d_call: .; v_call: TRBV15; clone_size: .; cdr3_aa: CATSPYRINLNTEAFF; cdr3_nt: TGTGCCACCTCTCCCTACCGCATAAACCTGAACACTGAAGCTTTCTTT
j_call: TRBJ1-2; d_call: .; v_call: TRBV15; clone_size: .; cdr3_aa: CATSSWLGLNYGYTF; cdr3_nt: TGTGCCACCAGCTCCTGGCTGGGCCTTAACTATGGCTACACCTTC
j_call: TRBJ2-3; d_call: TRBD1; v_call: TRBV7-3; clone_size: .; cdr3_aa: CASSPIGGQSVYF; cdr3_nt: TGTGCCAGCAGCCCCATTGGGGGACAGAGTGTGTATTTT
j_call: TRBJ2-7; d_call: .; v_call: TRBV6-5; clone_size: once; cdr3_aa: CASRASNRAPWEQYF; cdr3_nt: TGTGCCAGCAGAGCTTCGAACAGGGCCCCCTGGGAGCAGTACTTC
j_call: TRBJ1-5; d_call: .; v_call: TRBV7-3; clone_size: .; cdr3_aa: CASSPGWDQPQHF; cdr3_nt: TGTGCCAGCAGCCCAGGATGGGATCAGCCCCAGCATTTT
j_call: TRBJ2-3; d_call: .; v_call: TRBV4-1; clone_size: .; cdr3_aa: CASSQGGEDTQYF; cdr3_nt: TGCGCCAGCAGCCAAGGTGGAGAAGATACGCAGTATTTT
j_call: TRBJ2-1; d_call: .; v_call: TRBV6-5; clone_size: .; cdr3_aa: CASSYSTADRNEQFF; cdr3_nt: TGTGCCAGCAGTTACTCGACTGCGGATCGAAATGAGCAGTTCTTC
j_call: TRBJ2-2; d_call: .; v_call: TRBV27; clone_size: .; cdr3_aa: CASSSDSANTGELFF; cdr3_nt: TGTGCCAGCTCCTCGGACAGCGCGAACACCGGGGAGCTGTTTTTT
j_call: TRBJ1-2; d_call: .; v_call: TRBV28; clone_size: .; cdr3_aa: CASSLRGGLNNYGYTF; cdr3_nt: TGTGCCAGCAGTTTACGGGGGGGGCTTAATAACTATGGCTACACCTTC
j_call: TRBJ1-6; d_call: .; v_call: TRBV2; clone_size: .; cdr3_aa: CASSVSQGNSPLHF; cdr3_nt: TGTGCCAGCAGTGTTAGTCAGGGGAATTCACCCCTCCACTTT
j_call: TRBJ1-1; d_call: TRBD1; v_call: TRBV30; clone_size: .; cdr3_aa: CAWSYTGDRGAFF; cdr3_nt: TGTGCCTGGAGTTATACAGGGGATCGGGGAGCTTTCTTT
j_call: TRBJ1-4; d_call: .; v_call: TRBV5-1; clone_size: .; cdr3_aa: CASSFVGRQEKLFF; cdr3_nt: TGCGCCAGCAGCTTTGTGGGCCGGCAAGAAAAACTGTTTTTT
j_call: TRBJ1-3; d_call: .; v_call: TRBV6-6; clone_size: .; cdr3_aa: CASTSRVGSGNTIYF; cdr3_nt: TGTGCCAGCACCTCCAGGGTGGGCTCTGGAAACACCATATATTTT
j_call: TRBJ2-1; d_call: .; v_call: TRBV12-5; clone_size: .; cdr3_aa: CASGLQGGNEQFF; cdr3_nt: TGTGCTAGTGGTTTGCAGGGTGGGAATGAGCAGTTCTTC
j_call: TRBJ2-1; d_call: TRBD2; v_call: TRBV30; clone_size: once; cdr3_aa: CAWSEPSGGREDEQFF; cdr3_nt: TGTGCCTGGAGTGAACCCTCGGGCGGGAGGGAGGATGAGCAGTTCTTC
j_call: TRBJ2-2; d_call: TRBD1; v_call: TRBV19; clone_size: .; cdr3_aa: CASSLPGQGTGELFF; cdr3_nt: TGTGCCAGTAGTTTGCCGGGACAGGGAACCGGGGAGCTGTTTTTT
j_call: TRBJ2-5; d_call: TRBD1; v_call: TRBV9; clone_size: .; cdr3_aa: CASSVGTGGTQYF; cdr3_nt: TGTGCCAGCAGCGTAGGGACAGGAGGGACCCAGTACTTC
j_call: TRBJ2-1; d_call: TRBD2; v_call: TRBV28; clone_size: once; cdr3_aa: CASSPGTSGDNEQFF; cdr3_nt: TGTGCCAGCAGTCCAGGGACTAGCGGGGACAATGAGCAGTTCTTC
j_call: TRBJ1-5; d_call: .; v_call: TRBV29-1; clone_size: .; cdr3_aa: CSAVDRIGQPQHF; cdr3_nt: TGCAGCGCTGTCGACAGAATCGGGCAGCCCCAGCATTTT
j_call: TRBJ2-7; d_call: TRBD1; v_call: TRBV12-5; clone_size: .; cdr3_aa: CASGSDRGRIYEQYF; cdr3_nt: TGTGCTAGTGGTTCAGACAGGGGGCGAATCTACGAGCAGTACTTC
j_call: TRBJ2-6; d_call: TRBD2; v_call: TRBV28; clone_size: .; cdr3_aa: CASRRGGALAGANVLTF; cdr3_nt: TGTGCCAGCAGGCGCGGGGGGGCTCTGGCTGGGGCCAACGTCCTGACTTTC
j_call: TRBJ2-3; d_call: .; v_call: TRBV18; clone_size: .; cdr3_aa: CASSPPGQRSTDTQYF; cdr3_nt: TGTGCCAGCTCACCACCAGGACAGAGGAGCACAGATACGCAGTATTTT
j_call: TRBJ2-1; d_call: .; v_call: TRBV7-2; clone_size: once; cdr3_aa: CASSQGAVSYNEQFF; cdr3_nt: TGTGCCAGCAGCCAAGGGGCGGTAAGCTACAATGAGCAGTTCTTC
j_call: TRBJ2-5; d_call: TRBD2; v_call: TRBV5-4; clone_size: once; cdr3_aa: CASSLLAGATETQYF; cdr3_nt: TGTGCCAGCAGCTTACTAGCGGGGGCCACAGAGACCCAGTACTTC
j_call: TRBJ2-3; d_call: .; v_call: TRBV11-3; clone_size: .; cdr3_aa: CASSLSGTDTQYF; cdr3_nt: TGTGCCAGCAGCTTATCGGGGACAGATACGCAGTATTTT
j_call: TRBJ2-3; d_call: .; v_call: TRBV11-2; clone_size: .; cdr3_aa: CASSFPVETSTDTQYF; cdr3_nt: TGTGCCAGCAGCTTCCCGGTCGAAACGAGCACAGATACGCAGTATTTT
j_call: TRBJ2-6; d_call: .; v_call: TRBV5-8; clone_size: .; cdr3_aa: CASSSRQLSGANVLTF; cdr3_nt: TGTGCCAGCAGCTCGAGACAGCTCTCTGGGGCCAACGTCCTGACTTTC
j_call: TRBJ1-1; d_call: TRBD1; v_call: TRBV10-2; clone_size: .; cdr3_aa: CASSDVDRETEAFF; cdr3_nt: TGCGCCAGCAGTGATGTGGACAGGGAGACTGAAGCTTTCTTT
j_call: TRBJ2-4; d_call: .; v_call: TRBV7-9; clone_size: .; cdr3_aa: CASSLAQSNIQYF; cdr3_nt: TGTGCCAGCAGCTTAGCTCAGTCAAACATTCAGTACTTC
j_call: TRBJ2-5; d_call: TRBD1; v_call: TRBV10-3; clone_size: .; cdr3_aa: CAISAGTGWETQYF; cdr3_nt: TGTGCCATCAGTGCGGGGACAGGGTGGGAGACCCAGTACTTC
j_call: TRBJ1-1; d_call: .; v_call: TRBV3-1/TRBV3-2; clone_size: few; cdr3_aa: CASSPTDIMNTEAFF; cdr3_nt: TGTGCCAGCAGCCCGACGGACATAATGAACACTGAAGCTTTCTTT
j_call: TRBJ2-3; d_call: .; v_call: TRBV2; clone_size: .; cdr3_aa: CASSGEGDTDTQYF; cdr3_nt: TGTGCCAGCAGTGGGGAGGGGGACACAGATACGCAGTATTTT
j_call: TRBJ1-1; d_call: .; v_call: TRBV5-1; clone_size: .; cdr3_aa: CASSLDRGVGFF; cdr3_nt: TGCGCCAGCAGCTTGGATCGGGGGGTCGGTTTCTTT
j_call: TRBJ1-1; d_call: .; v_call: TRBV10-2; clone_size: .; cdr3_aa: CASSESDRGPAEAFF; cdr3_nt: TGCGCCAGCAGTGAGTCGGATCGGGGTCCGGCTGAAGCTTTCTTT
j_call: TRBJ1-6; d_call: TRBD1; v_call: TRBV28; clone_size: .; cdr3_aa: CASSPRRQGNNSPLHF; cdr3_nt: TGTGCCAGCAGCCCACGCCGACAGGGGAATAATTCACCCCTCCACTTT
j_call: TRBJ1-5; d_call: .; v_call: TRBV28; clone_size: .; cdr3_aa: CASISQVNQPQHF; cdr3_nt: TGTGCCAGCATCTCTCAGGTTAATCAGCCCCAGCATTTT
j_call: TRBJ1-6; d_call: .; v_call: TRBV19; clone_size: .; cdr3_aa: CASTKRRGDSPLHF; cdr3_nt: TGTGCCAGTACCAAACGTCGGGGGGATTCACCCCTCCACTTT
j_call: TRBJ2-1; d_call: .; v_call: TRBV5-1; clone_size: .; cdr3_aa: CASSLGEDNEQFF; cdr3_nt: TGCGCCAGCAGCTTGGGGGAGGACAATGAGCAGTTCTTC
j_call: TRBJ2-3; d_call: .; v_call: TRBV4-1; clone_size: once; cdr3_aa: CASSQEGPRVAQYF; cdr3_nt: TGCGCCAGCAGCCAAGAGGGGCCCCGAGTTGCGCAGTATTTT
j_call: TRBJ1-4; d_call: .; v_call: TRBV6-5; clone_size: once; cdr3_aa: CASSYSTGGEKLFF; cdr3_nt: TGTGCCAGCAGTTACTCGACGGGAGGGGAAAAACTGTTTTTT